A selection of T cell receptor beta chains follows, all from one sample in a study of Ad26.COV2.S vaccination and SARS-CoV-2 variants. TCRdb keeps only in-frame clones here, not all; method: immunoSEQ multiplex PCR. The sample holds approximately 480,000 clones; approximately 90% are singletons and the top ten take 9.5% to 15%. The source was peripheral blood, collected in a trial of Ad26.COV2.S vaccine versus placebo. The source is a person between 18 and 59 years old who received the Ad26.COV2.S COVID-19 vaccine or a placebo. The CDR3 runs from the conserved cysteine through the conserved F or W. A D gene is named only where the DNA matches it firmly. The size of a clone is reported for some rows only, either as once, few or many, or as a class for expanded clones.

j_gene: TRBJ1-2
v_gene: TRBV11-2
abundance: once
d_gene: NA
CDR3aa: CASSQLRTTYGYTF
CDR3nt: TGTGCCAGCAGCCAGCTACGGACGACCTATGGCTACACCTTC

j_gene: TRBJ2-5
v_gene: TRBV30
abundance: NA
d_gene: NA
CDR3aa: CAWISRRDLQETQYF
CDR3nt: TGTGCCTGGATTTCTCGCCGGGACCTTCAAGAGACCCAGTACTTC

j_gene: TRBJ2-4
v_gene: TRBV7-2
abundance: NA
d_gene: TRBD1
CDR3aa: CASSLDGSTGNIQYF
CDR3nt: TGTGCCAGCAGCTTAGATGGCTCGACAGGGAACATTCAGTACTTC

j_gene: TRBJ2-1
v_gene: TRBV5-4
abundance: NA
d_gene: NA
CDR3aa: CASSPRNTQGSYNEQFF
CDR3nt: TGTGCCAGCAGCCCAAGGAATACCCAGGGTTCCTACAATGAGCAGTTCTTC

j_gene: TRBJ1-2
v_gene: TRBV10-1
abundance: NA
d_gene: NA
CDR3aa: CASSELTAFYGYTF
CDR3nt: TGCGCCAGCAGTGAGCTGACAGCCTTCTATGGCTACACCTTC

j_gene: TRBJ2-3
v_gene: TRBV28
abundance: NA
d_gene: NA
CDR3aa: CASSYSGDGTDTQYF
CDR3nt: TGTGCCAGCAGTTATTCCGGGGACGGCACAGATACGCAGTATTTT

j_gene: TRBJ1-3
v_gene: TRBV11-2
abundance: NA
d_gene: NA
CDR3aa: CASSPATGKGDTIYF
CDR3nt: TGTGCCAGCAGCCCCGCTACAGGGAAAGGAGACACCATATATTTT

j_gene: TRBJ1-2
v_gene: TRBV30
abundance: NA
d_gene: TRBD1
CDR3aa: CACAILGQERAGYTF
CDR3nt: TGTGCCTGCGCTATCCTAGGACAGGAAAGGGCTGGCTACACCTTC

j_gene: TRBJ1-2
v_gene: TRBV11-2
abundance: NA
d_gene: NA
CDR3aa: CASSLGVWSVANYGYTF
CDR3nt: TGTGCCAGCAGCTTAGGGGTCTGGAGCGTAGCTAACTATGGCTACACCTTC

j_gene: TRBJ1-2
v_gene: TRBV4-3
abundance: NA
d_gene: NA
CDR3aa: CASSQEMGREAGYTF
CDR3nt: TGCGCCAGCAGCCAAGAAATGGGCAGGGAAGCTGGCTACACCTTC

j_gene: TRBJ2-1
v_gene: TRBV7-6
abundance: NA
d_gene: NA
CDR3aa: CASSLGVGRAHNEQFF
CDR3nt: TGTGCCAGCAGCTTAGGGGTGGGCAGGGCGCACAATGAGCAGTTCTTC